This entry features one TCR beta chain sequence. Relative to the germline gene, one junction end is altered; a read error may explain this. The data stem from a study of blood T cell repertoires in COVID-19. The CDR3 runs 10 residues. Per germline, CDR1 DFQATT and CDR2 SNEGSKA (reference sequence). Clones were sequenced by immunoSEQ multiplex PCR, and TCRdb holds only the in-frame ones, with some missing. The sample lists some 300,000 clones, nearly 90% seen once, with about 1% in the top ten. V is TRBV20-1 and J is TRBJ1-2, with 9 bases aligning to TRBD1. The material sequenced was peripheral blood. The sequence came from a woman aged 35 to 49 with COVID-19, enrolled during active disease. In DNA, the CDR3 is TGCAGTGCTAGCACGGGGACAGGGCCCTTC. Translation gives CSASTGTGPF.